This T cell receptor beta chain stems from a study of shared clonotypes between healthy human individuals. On this clone itself: What it binds is not known.

V trimming: 0 bases; J trimming: 7 bases; junction bases outside the gene matches: 12. This CDR3 has 16 residues. Germline-derived CDR1 and CDR2 are SGHRS and YFSETQ. The repertoire was sequenced with immunoSEQ multiplex PCR; TCRdb's copy has only in-frame clones and lacks some. The sample has about 590,000 clones, nearly 97% seen once. Points from the study as a whole: Generation probabilities of non-shared clonotypes were lower (relative to those shared by all four donors).

Naive CD8 isolation took CD45RO-negative cells positively selected for CCR7 and excluded terminally differentiated effector memory CD45RA+ cells. This clonotype originated in a woman aged 25 to 39 in good health. Sample: naive CD8+ T cells sorted from blood. The V and J genes are TRBV5-1 and TRBJ2-7; 8 bases fit TRBD2. CDR3 amino acids: CASSLDWSGGPGEQYF. In nucleotides, the CDR3 is TGCGCCAGCAGCTTGGATTGGTCGGGAGGGCCGGGGGAGCAGTACTTC.